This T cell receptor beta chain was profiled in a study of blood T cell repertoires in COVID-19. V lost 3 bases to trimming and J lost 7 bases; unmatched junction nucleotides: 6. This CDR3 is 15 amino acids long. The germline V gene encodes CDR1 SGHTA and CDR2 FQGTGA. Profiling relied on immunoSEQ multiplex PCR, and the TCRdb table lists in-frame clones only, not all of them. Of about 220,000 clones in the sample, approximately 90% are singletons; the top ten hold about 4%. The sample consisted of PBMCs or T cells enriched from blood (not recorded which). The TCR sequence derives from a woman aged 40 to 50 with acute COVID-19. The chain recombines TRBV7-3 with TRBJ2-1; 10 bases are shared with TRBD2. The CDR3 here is CASSFGLAEGNEQFF. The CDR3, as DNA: TGTGCCAGCAGCTTCGGACTAGCGGAGGGGAATGAGCAGTTCTTC.